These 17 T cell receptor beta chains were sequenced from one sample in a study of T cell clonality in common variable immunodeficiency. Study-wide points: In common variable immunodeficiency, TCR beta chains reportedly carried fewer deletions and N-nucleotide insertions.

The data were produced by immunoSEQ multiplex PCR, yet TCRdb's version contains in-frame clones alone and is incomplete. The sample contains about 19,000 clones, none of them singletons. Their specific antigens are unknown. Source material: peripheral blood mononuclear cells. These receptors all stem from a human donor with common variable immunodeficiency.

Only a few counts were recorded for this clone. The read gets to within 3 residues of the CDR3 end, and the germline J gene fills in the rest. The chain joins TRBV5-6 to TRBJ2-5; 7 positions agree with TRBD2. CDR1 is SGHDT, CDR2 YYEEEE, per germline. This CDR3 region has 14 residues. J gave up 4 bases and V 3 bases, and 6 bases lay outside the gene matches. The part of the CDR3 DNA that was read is TGTGCCAGCAGCTCGTGGGGGGGAGGAGAGACC. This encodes CASSSWGGGET. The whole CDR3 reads CASSSWGGGETQYF.

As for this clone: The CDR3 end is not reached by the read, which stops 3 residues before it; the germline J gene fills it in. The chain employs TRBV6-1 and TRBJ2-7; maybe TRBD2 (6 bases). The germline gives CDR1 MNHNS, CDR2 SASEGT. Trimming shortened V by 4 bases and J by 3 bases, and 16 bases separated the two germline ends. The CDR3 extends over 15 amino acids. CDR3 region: CASSALRDFSYEQYF. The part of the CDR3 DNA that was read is TGTGCCAGCAGTGCCCTCCGGGACTTTAGCTACGAG.

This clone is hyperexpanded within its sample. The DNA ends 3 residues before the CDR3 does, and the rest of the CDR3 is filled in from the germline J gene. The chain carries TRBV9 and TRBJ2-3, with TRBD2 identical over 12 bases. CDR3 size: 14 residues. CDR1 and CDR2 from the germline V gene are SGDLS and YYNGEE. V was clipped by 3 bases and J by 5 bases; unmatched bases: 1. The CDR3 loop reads CASSGLAGEDTQYF. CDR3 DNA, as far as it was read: TGTGCCAGCAGCGGACTAGCGGGAGAAGATACG.

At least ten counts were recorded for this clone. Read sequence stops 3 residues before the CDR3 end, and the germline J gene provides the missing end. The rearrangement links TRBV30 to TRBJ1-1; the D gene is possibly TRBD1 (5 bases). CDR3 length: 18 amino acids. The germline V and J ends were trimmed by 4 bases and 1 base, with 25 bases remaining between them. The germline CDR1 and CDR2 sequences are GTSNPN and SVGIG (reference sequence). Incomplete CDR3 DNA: TGTGCCTGGAATAGATATAGGGGCAGTCGCAGGGAGAACACTGAA. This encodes CAWNRYRGSRRENTE. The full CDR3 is CAWNRYRGSRRENTEAFF.

CDR3 DNA (partial): TGTGCCAGCAGCCAACCGGGACAGGGTTATGAGACC. This sequence encodes CASSQPGQGYET. The entire CDR3 sequence reads CASSQPGQGYETQYF. V and J are TRBV7-3 and TRBJ2-5; 9 bases fit TRBD1. Coverage ceases 3 residues before the CDR3 finishes, and the germline J gene fills in the end. Germline V CDR1 and CDR2: SGHTA, FQGTGA. The J segment lost 5 bases and the V segment lost 5 bases, leaving 9 bases of the junction unmatched. The CDR3 is 15 amino acids.

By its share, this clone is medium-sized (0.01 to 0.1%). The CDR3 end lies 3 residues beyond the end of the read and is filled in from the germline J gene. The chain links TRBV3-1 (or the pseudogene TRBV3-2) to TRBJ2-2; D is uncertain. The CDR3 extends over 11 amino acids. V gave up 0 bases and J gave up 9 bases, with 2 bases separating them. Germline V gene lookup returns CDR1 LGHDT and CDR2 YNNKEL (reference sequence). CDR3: CASSQDRELFF. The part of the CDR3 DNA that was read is TGTGCCAGCAGCCAAGATAGGGAG.

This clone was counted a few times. CDR3 loop: CSAERDSDSETQYF. CDR3 DNA, as far as it was read: TGCAGTGCTGAACGGGACAGTGATTCGGAGACC. The chain is built from TRBV20-1 and TRBJ2-5, with 7 bases fitting TRBD1. The CDR3 goes on 3 residues after the read ends, and that part is filled in from the germline J gene. The V segment lost 5 bases and the J segment 5 bases; nucleotides outside the gene matches: 11. Germline assignment: CDR1 DFQATT and CDR2 SNEGSKA (reference sequence). This CDR3 has 14 amino acids.

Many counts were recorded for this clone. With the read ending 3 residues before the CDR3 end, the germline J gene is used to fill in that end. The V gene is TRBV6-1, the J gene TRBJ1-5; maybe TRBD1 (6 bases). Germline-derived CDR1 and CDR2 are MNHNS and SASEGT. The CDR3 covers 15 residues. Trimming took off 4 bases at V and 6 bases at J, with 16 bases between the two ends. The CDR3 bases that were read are TGTGCCAGCAGTGTAGAACAGGGTAATTCTCAGCCC. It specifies CASSVEQGNSQP. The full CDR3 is CASSVEQGNSQPQHF.

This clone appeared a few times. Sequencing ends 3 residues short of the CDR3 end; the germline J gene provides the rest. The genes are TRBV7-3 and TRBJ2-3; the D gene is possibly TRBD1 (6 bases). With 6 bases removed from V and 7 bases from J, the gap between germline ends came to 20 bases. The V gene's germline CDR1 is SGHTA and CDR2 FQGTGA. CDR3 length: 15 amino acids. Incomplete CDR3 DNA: TGTGCCAGCAGTAAGGAATTAGGGGGATGGCATACG. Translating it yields CASSKELGGWHT. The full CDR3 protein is CASSKELGGWHTQYF.

The CDR3 DNA, read in part, is TGTGCCAGCAGTGAAGGTGGCGGCGGTCAGCCC. Translating it yields CASSEGGGGQP. Given in full, the CDR3 is CASSEGGGGQPQHF. The chain links TRBV6-1 to TRBJ1-5; D is unresolved. The read falls 3 residues short of the CDR3 end, and the missing part is taken from the germline J gene. The CDR3 contains 14 residues. Germline assignment: CDR1 MNHNS and CDR2 SASEGT. The V gene lost 1 base and the J gene lost 6 bases, with 10 bases spanning the gap.

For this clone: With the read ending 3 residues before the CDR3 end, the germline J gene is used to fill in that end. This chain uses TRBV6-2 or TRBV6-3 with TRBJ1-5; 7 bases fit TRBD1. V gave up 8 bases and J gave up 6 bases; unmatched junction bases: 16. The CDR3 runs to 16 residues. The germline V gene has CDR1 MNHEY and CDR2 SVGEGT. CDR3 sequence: CASASTRTGNSQPQHF. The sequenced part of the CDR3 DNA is TGTGCCAGCGCAAGTACAAGGACAGGTAATAGTCAGCCC.

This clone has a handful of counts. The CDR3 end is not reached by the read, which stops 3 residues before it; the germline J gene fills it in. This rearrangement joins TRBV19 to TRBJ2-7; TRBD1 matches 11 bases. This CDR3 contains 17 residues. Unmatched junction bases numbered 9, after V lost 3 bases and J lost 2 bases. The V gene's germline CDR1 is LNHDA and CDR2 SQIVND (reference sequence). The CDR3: CASSIWTGGVSTYEQYF. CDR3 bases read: TGTGCCAGTAGTATCTGGACAGGGGGCGTTTCGACCTACGAG. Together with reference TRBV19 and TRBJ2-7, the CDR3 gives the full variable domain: DGGITQSPKYLFRKEGQNVTLSCEQNLNHDAMYWYRQDPGQGLRLIYYSQIVNDFQKGDIAEGYSVSREKKESFPLTVTSAQKNPTAFYLCASSIWTGGVSTYEQYFGPGTRLTVT.

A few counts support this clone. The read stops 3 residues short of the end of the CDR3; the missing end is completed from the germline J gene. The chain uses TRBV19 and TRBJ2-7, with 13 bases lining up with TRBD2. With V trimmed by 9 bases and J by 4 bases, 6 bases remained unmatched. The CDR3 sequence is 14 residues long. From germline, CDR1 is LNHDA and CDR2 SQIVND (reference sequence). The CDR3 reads CASCRTSGSYEQYF. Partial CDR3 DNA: TGTGCCAGCTGTCGGACTAGCGGGAGTTACGAG.

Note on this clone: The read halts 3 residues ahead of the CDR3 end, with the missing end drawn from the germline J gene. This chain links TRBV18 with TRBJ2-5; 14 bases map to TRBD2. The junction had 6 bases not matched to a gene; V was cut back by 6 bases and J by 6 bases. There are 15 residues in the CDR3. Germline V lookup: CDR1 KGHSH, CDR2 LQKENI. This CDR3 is CASSPGLAGAKTQYF. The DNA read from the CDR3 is TGTGCCAGCTCGCCGGGACTAGCGGGAGCGAAGACC. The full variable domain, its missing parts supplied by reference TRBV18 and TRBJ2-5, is NAGVMQNPRHLVRRRGQEARLRCSPMKGHSHVYWYRQLPEEGLKFMVYLQKENIIDESGMPKERFSAEFPKEGPSILRIQQVVRGDSAAYFCASSPGLAGAKTQYFGPGTRLLVL.

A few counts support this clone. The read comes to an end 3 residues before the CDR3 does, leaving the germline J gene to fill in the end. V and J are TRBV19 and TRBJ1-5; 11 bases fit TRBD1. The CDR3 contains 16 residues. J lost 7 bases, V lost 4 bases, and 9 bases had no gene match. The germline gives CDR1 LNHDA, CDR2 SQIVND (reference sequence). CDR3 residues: CASSTPTGTGGQPQHF. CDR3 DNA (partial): TGTGCCAGTAGTACTCCCACAGGGACAGGGGGGCAGCCC. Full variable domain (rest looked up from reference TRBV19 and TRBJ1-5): DGGITQSPKYLFRKEGQNVTLSCEQNLNHDAMYWYRQDPGQGLRLIYYSQIVNDFQKGDIAEGYSVSREKKESFPLTVTSAQKNPTAFYLCASSTPTGTGGQPQHFGDGTRLSIL.

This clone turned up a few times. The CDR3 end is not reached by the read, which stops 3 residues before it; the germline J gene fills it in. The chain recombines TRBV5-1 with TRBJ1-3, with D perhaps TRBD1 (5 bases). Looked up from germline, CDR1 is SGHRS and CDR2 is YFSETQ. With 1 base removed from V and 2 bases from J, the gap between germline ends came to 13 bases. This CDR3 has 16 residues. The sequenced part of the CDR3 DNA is TGCGCCAGCAGCTTGATCGGGGGATTGGCTGGAAACACC. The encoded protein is CASSLIGGLAGNT. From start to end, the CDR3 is CASSLIGGLAGNTIYF.

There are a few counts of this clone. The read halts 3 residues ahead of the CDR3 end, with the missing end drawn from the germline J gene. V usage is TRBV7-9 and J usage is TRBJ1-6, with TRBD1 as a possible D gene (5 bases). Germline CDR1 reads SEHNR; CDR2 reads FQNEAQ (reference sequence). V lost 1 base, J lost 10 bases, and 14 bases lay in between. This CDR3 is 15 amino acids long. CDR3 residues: CASSLGQSAISPLHF. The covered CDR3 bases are TGTGCCAGCAGCTTAGGACAGTCTGCTATCTCACCC.